A single sample gave rise to the 20 T cell receptor beta chains below, sequenced in a study of identical twins. MiXCR was run by TCRdb on the 5' RACE reads, yielding one entry per CDR3 protein. The data hold approximately 600,000 distinct CDR3 sequences, with around 7.4% observed a single time. These records were also assigned to another study, of yellow fever vaccine responses in identical twins.

The source material was PBMCs. The receptors were gathered from a woman aged 18-29 years in good health.

The gene calls are TRBV20-1 and TRBJ2-7; 8 bases fit TRBD1. V lost 6 bases to trimming and J lost 2 bases; unmatched junction nucleotides: 3. CDR3 size: 12 residues. Looked up from germline, CDR1 is DFQATT and CDR2 is SNEGSKA (reference sequence). CDR3 sequence reads: CSARDRTYEQYF. The CDR3 nucleotides are TGCAGTGCCCGGGACAGGACCTACGAGCAGTACTTC.

This clonotype appeared many times. The rearrangement links TRBV12-3 or TRBV12-4 to TRBJ2-7, with a tentative D call TRBD2 (6 bases). The CDR3 has 14 amino acids. V was pared by 3 bases and J by 7 bases, with 16 bases between. The CDR3 DNA follows: TGTGCCAGCAGTTTTAGTTCGGCAGGAGGGGAGCAGTACTTC. Translated, it gives CASSFSSAGGEQYF.

This clonotype occurred many times. The chain combines TRBV10-3 with TRBJ2-1; 10 bases fit TRBD2. The V and J ends lost 6 bases and 4 bases, in that order; junction bases with no gene match: 15. Germline CDR1 is ENHRY and CDR2 is SYGVKD. The CDR3 loop spans 18 amino acids. This chain's CDR3 is CAISPSEGSGRGYNEQFF. CDR3 nucleotide sequence: TGTGCCATCAGCCCGTCGGAGGGCAGCGGGAGGGGGTACAATGAGCAGTTCTTC.

In its sample, this clonotype was seen a few times. The chain joins TRBV28 to TRBJ2-3; D is unresolved. V was shortened by 3 bases and J by 0 bases, with 7 bases between the two germline ends. The length of the CDR3 is 14 residues. From germline, CDR1 is MDHEN and CDR2 SYDVKM. The CDR3 bases are TGTGCCAGCAGTTTTAGCAGGAGCACAGATACGCAGTATTTT. As protein: CASSFSRSTDTQYF.

This chain joins TRBV28 and TRBJ2-5; D gene unclear. The V gene lost 5 bases and the J gene lost 10 bases, with 11 bases spanning the gap. The length of the CDR3 is 11 residues. The germline CDR1 and CDR2 sequences are MDHEN and SYDVKM. CDR3 region: CASSDRWDQYF. The CDR3 bases are TGTGCCAGCAGTGACCGATGGGACCAGTACTTC.

CDR3 in amino acids: CASSQEGGASGSYEQFF. The CDR3 DNA is TGTGCCAGCAGCCAAGAAGGGGGGGCTAGCGGGAGTTATGAGCAGTTCTTC. This chain links TRBV4-2 with TRBJ2-1; 10 bases agree with TRBD2. The V segment lost 0 bases and the J segment 8 bases; nucleotides outside the gene matches: 10. Germline CDR1 reads LGHNA; CDR2 reads YNFKEQ. The CDR3 is 17 amino acids.

The sample holds many counts of this clonotype. The chain has TRBV14 and TRBJ2-1; no clear D gene. Trimming left V 0 bases short and J 7 bases short, with 16 bases between. Per germline, CDR1 SGHDN and CDR2 FVKESK. This CDR3 comprises 16 residues. The CDR3 reads CASSQDRPPDSNEQFF. In DNA, the CDR3 is TGTGCCAGCAGCCAAGATCGGCCCCCCGACTCGAATGAGCAGTTCTTC.

The table lists this clonotype with a few counts. The chain carries TRBV5-1 and TRBJ1-4, with D unresolved. Per germline, CDR1 SGHRS and CDR2 YFSETQ. The germline V and J ends were trimmed by 4 bases and 1 base, with 11 bases remaining between them. The CDR3 extends over 15 amino acids. CDR3 region: CASSPQTGTNEKLFF. CDR3 nucleotide sequence: TGCGCCAGCAGCCCCCAAACGGGAACTAATGAAAAACTGTTTTTT.

Of note for this clonotype: This sequence may be a read error, since a much larger clone differs from it by one base. The chain employs TRBV2 and TRBJ2-1, with 9 bases fitting TRBD2. Germline V gene lookup returns CDR1 SNHLY and CDR2 FYNNEI. The CDR3 has 15 residues. The CDR3 loop is CASSPSGGNNNVQFF. DNA of the CDR3: TGTGCCAGCAGTCCCAGCGGGGGGAACAACAATGTGCAGTTCTTC. The full variable domain, its missing parts supplied by reference TRBV2 and TRBJ2-1, is EPEVTQTPSHQVTQMGQEVILRCVPISNHLYFYWYRQILGQKVEFLVSFYNNEISEKSEIFDDQFSVERPDGSNFTLKIRSTKLEDSAMYFCASSPSGGNNNVQFFGPGTRLTVL.

Only a few counts were recorded for this clonotype. The chain employs TRBV12-3 or TRBV12-4 and TRBJ2-6; D gene unclear. The CDR3 is 15 amino acids. Trimming removed 7 bases at V and 2 bases at J, with 12 bases between. The CDR3 region is CASNSHGAGANVLTF. DNA of the CDR3: TGTGCCAGCAACTCTCACGGTGCTGGGGCCAACGTCCTGACTTTC.

The rearrangement joins TRBV7-8 to TRBJ2-1; no definite D call. This CDR3 contains 14 residues. V dropped 2 bases and J dropped 4 bases, with 9 bases sitting between them. The germline CDR1 and CDR2 sequences are SGHVS and FQNEAQ. This CDR3 is CASSLSGVYNEQFF. CDR3 nucleotide sequence: TGTGCCAGCAGCTTATCTGGGGTTTACAATGAGCAGTTCTTC.

This clonotype was counted only a few times. The chain uses TRBV6-1 and TRBJ1-6; 7 nucleotides line up with TRBD1. The germline gives CDR1 MNHNS, CDR2 SASEGT. This CDR3 contains 15 residues. Unmatched junction bases numbered 9, after V lost 6 bases and J lost 7 bases. CDR3 bases: TGTGCCAGCAGCCCGACAGGGTACGGGAATTCACCCCTCCACTTT. Protein sequence: CASSPTGYGNSPLHF.

The J gene is TRBJ2-1, the V gene TRBV28; D is undetermined. The germline V gene encodes CDR1 MDHEN and CDR2 SYDVKM. The germline V and J ends were trimmed by 10 bases and 3 bases, with 7 bases remaining between them. The CDR3 has 11 residues. The CDR3 protein is CATASYNEQFF. The DNA of the CDR3 is TGTGCCACTGCAAGCTACAATGAGCAGTTCTTC.

The rearrangement joins TRBV15 to TRBJ1-6, with D possibly matching TRBD1 (6 bases). This CDR3 comprises 16 residues. Per the germline V gene, CDR1 is LNHNV and CDR2 is YYDKDF (reference sequence). V lost 0 bases and J lost 7, with 13 bases in between. The CDR3 reads CATSREDRSRNSPLHF. CDR3 coding DNA: TGTGCCACCAGCAGAGAGGACAGAAGTAGGAATTCACCCCTCCACTTT.

This clonotype was counted only a few times. The rearrangement uses TRBV20-1 and TRBJ2-3, with a possible D match to TRBD2 (5 bases). The CDR3 runs to 14 residues. Trimming stripped 5 bases from V and 1 base from J, with 13 bases between. Germline V lookup: CDR1 DFQATT, CDR2 SNEGSKA (reference sequence). CDR3 coding DNA: TGCAGTGCTGCCCGGACGCGGGGCACAGATACGCAGTATTTT. Its translation: CSAARTRGTDTQYF.

This clonotype came up many times. The chain couples TRBV10-3 to TRBJ2-5, with 8 positions matching TRBD1. This CDR3 is built from 16 residues. The V segment lost 4 bases and the J segment 2 bases; nucleotides outside the gene matches: 9. The germline V gene encodes CDR1 ENHRY and CDR2 SYGVKD. The CDR3 region is CAISGSSGQEQETQYF. The CDR3 DNA follows: TGTGCCATCAGTGGTTCGTCGGGACAGGAGCAAGAGACCCAGTACTTC.

This clonotype was observed a single time. The chain couples TRBV6-1 to TRBJ2-2; D is perhaps TRBD2 (5 bases). This CDR3 is built from 15 residues. The V and J ends lost 4 bases and 4 bases respectively, with 13 bases between them. Germline CDR1 and CDR2: MNHNS and SASEGT. The CDR3 here is CASSAAAEATGELFF. As DNA, the CDR3 is TGTGCCAGCAGTGCAGCGGCGGAGGCCACCGGGGAGCTGTTTTTT.

The chain employs TRBV14 and TRBJ2-5; TRBD2 aligns across 9 bases. V was clipped by 1 base and J by 2 bases; unmatched bases: 11. The CDR3 has 18 residues. In germline, CDR1 is SGHDN, CDR2 FVKESK. CDR3 protein: CASSQGGFRAGGQETQYF. In nucleotides, the CDR3 is TGTGCCAGCAGCCAAGGAGGGTTCCGAGCGGGGGGTCAAGAGACCCAGTACTTC.

The V call is TRBV5-1, the J call TRBJ2-3; 9 nucleotides line up with TRBD1. The trim removed 5 bases at V and 1 base at J, leaving 5 bases unmatched. Per the germline V gene, CDR1 is SGHRS and CDR2 is YFSETQ. The CDR3 is 15 residues long. The CDR3 here is CASRPRTGGTDTQYF. The DNA for the CDR3 is TGCGCCAGCAGACCCCGGACAGGGGGCACAGATACGCAGTATTTT.

This chain joins TRBV15 and TRBJ1-2; TRBD1 might be the D (5 bases). The length of the CDR3 is 14 residues. Germline V gene data show CDR1 as LNHNV and CDR2 as YYDKDF (reference sequence). Deletions cut 0 bases from V and 5 bases from J, with 10 bases between. The CDR3 loop is CATSREGGGYGYTF. The CDR3 DNA follows: TGTGCCACCAGCAGAGAGGGGGGTGGTTATGGCTACACCTTC.